What follows is one TCR beta chain and its context. The antigen is undetermined. V lost 0 bases, J lost 0 bases, and 15 bases lay in between. This CDR3 comprises 17 residues. CDR1 is SGHRS, CDR2 YFSETQ, per germline. The sample is drawn from a study of T-cell reconstitution after alpha-beta-depleted transplantation in children. Study-wide findings and caveats: It was reported that alpha-beta T cells came from several hundred expanded graft clones (about two months after transplant). From newly produced T cells came most of the T-cell counts and diversity one year after transplant. Day-60 TCRbeta diversity that was high in some patients was derived from surviving recipient T cells and thymic progenitors.

Preparing the TCRbeta library involved the use of unique molecular identifiers. A single record per CDR3 protein comes from TCRdb applying MiXCR to the PCR reads. This sample carries around 440,000 distinct CDR3 sequences, about 17% of them seen once, and the ten largest clones take approximately 28%. This clonotype originated in a boy younger than two who had a stem cell transplant for Wiskott-Aldrich syndrome, so the T cells may come from the graft donor. The source was PBMCs, mostly from graft donor cells, collected 360 days after TCRalphabeta/CD19-depleted stem cell transplant. The chain couples TRBV5-1 to TRBJ1-1, with D maybe TRBD1 (6 bases). CDR3 DNA: TGCGCCAGCAGCTTGGTCGCCACAGGGACCTTGAACACTGAAGCTTTCTTT. This gives the protein CASSLVATGTLNTEAFF.